The 9 T cell receptor beta chains below were found in one sample sequenced in a study of CXCR3-negative and CXCR3-positive naive CD8 T cells. In preparing the TRB cDNA libraries, 5' RACE with UMI labels was used. TCRdb processed the 5' RACE reads again and assigns one entry to each CDR3 protein, with no DNA. The sample's table shows around 120,000 distinct CDR3 sequences. These receptors have no known antigen. Whole-study results and caveats: CXCR3-negative naive cells had less hydrophobic TRB CDR3s than did CXCR3-positive naive cells.

Sequenced material: naive CXCR3+ CD8+ T cells from blood. As to subset: CD45RO-CCR7+CD27+CD95- naive CD8+ T cells expressing CXCR3 (TNR3+). The receptors were sampled from a human donor in good health. Some clones in this sample may be carry-over from other donors' samples.

The rearrangement links TRBV6-2 or TRBV6-3 to TRBJ1-1; TCRdb picks TRBD1, but there is no DNA to check that call. Germline V lookup: CDR1 MNHEY, CDR2 SVGEGT. The CDR3 length is 14 residues. This chain's CDR3 is CASSYGGLNTEAFF.

The chain has TRBV29-1 and TRBJ2-2; TCRdb selects TRBD2, and the lack of DNA leaves this call unchecked. The CDR3 contains 13 residues. Germline CDR1 reads SQVTM; CDR2 reads ANQGSEA. The CDR3 reads CSARTSGSRELFF.

The genes are TRBV19 and TRBJ2-7; the TCRdb D gene call, TRBD1, has no DNA to confirm it. Germline CDR1 LNHDA, CDR2 SQIVND (reference sequence). CDR3 length: 15 residues. The CDR3 here is CASSMTELSGHEQYF.

The chain has TRBV6-6 and TRBJ2-2. Germline CDR1 reads MNHNY; CDR2 reads SVGAGI (reference sequence). The CDR3 runs 12 residues. CDR3 loop: CASSGESGELFF.

The gene calls are TRBV14 and TRBJ2-1; no DNA is available, so the TRBD2 call from TCRdb remains unchecked. The germline gives CDR1 SGHDN, CDR2 FVKESK. CDR3 length: 15 amino acids. The CDR3 is CASSQQRETYNEQFF.

This chain uses TRBV29-1 with TRBJ2-5; TCRdb designates TRBD2, a call that cannot be tested without DNA. The CDR3 is 13 amino acids. CDR1 is SQVTM and CDR2 is ANQGSEA in the germline V gene. The CDR3 sequence is CSVDGREEETQYF. Full variable domain (rest looked up from reference TRBV29-1 and TRBJ2-5): SAVISQKPSRDICQRGTSLTIQCQVDSQVTMMFWYRQQPGQSLTLIATANQGSEATYESGFVIDKFPISRPNLTFSTLTVSNMSPEDSSIYLCSVDGREEETQYFGPGTRLLVL.

The chain links TRBV11-3 to TRBJ2-7. The germline gives CDR1 SGHNT, CDR2 YENEEA. The CDR3 totals 11 residues. CDR3 sequence reads: CASSLGHEQYF.

The rearrangement joins TRBV5-1 to TRBJ2-1; TCRdb's D call, TRBD1, is unchecked because there is no DNA. Germline-derived CDR1 and CDR2 are SGHRS and YFSETQ. The CDR3 covers 14 residues. This CDR3 reads CASSPPPGVNEQFF.

CDR3 amino acids: CASGGISGYEQYF. The chain uses TRBV6-5 and TRBJ2-7; TCRdb calls TRBD1, which cannot be checked without DNA. The CDR3 consists of 13 residues. Germline V gives CDR1 MNHEY, CDR2 SVGAGI.